This entry lists 9 T cell receptor beta chains sequenced from one sample in a study of T cells in Graves' hyperthyroidism and ophthalmopathy. TCR beta CDR3 sequences were amplified from RNA transcripts. Using the HTBI primer set, a first-round RT-PCR was run on the TCR CDR3. MiXCR, run by TCRdb on the multiplex PCR reads, gives a single entry per CDR3 protein. The sample comprises around 480,000 distinct CDR3 sequences, 13% to 15% of which are singletons, and roughly 17% rests with the top ten. Specimen: blood. These receptors originate from a woman under 30 with Graves' hyperthyroidism.

V is TRBV13 and J is TRBJ2-3; 7 nucleotides agree with TRBD2. The germline V gene has CDR1 PRHDT and CDR2 FYEKMQ (reference sequence). The length of the CDR3 is 15 residues. Trimming at V came to 4 bases and at J to 1 base, leaving 5 bases not matched to a gene. Written as DNA, the CDR3 is TGTGCCAGCAGCTCTCAGCGGGACCGCACAGATACGCAGTATTTT. It translates to CASSSQRDRTDTQYF. The full variable domain, completed using reference TRBV13 and TRBJ2-3, is AAGVIQSPRHLIKEKRETATLKCYPIPRHDTVYWYQQGPGQDPQFLISFYEKMQSDKGSIPDRFSAQQFSDYHSELNMSSLELGDSALYFCASSSQRDRTDTQYFGPGTRLTVL.

This clonotype was observed a handful of times. J is TRBJ2-5 and V is TRBV29-1; the D is unclear. V dropped 5 bases and J dropped 5 bases, with 6 bases sitting between them. The CDR3 runs to 10 residues. Germline lookup yields CDR1 SQVTM and CDR2 ANQGSEA. DNA for the CDR3: TGCAGCGTTACTGTGGAGACCCAGTACTTC. Translated, it gives CSVTVETQYF.

This clonotype was counted a few times. V usage is TRBV29-1 and J usage is TRBJ2-2; D is unresolved. Germline values: CDR1 SQVTM, CDR2 ANQGSEA. With 8 bases removed from V and 4 bases from J, the gap between germline ends came to 11 bases. The CDR3 loop spans 12 amino acids. The CDR3 region is CSLTNPTGELFF. The CDR3 nucleotides read TGCAGCCTTACCAACCCCACCGGGGAGCTGTTTTTT.

A few counts support this clonotype. The V and J genes are TRBV20-1 and TRBJ2-1, with 8 bases identical to TRBD2. CDR1 and CDR2 from the germline V gene are DFQATT and SNEGSKA (reference sequence). The ends lost 6 bases at V and 5 bases at J; junction bases unmatched: 12. This CDR3 has 15 residues. This chain's CDR3 is CSAWREADRNNEQFF. DNA of the CDR3: TGCAGTGCCTGGCGGGAGGCCGATAGAAACAATGAGCAGTTCTTC.

This clonotype was seen more than once but under ten times. The CDR3 nucleotides are TGCGCCAGCAGTGAGGGTGTCGGGGCGAATACTGAAGCTTTCTTT. Translation gives CASSEGVGANTEAFF. V usage is TRBV10-1 and J usage is TRBJ1-1, with D perhaps TRBD1 (5 bases). The CDR3 contains 15 residues. Trimming shortened V by 2 bases and J by 5 bases, and 15 bases separated the two germline ends. Germline loops: CDR1 WNHNN, CDR2 SYGVQD (reference sequence).

This clonotype was observed many times. The chain combines TRBV7-9 with TRBJ2-6; D gene uncertain. Between the trimmed V and J ends, which lost 6 bases and 4 bases, there was a span of 7 bases. The CDR3 contains 13 residues. Germline loops: CDR1 SEHNR, CDR2 FQNEAQ (reference sequence). CDR3 nucleotides: TGTGCCAGCAGTGAGGCCGGGGCCAACGTCCTGACTTTC. Its protein product is CASSEAGANVLTF.

This clonotype was counted many times. This rearrangement joins TRBV20-1 to TRBJ1-2; no firm D call. Looked up from germline, CDR1 is DFQATT and CDR2 is SNEGSKA (reference sequence). The V and J ends lost 4 bases and 1 base respectively, with 10 bases between them. The CDR3 loop spans 13 amino acids. CDR3 loop: CSAIWTDNYGYTF. The CDR3 bases are TGCAGTGCTATATGGACGGATAACTATGGCTACACCTTC.

This clonotype was found many times. The rearrangement uses TRBV9 and TRBJ2-1; the D is unclear. This CDR3 has 14 amino acids. Trimming pared 0 bases from V and 8 bases from J, leaving 12 bases between. The germline gives CDR1 SGDLS, CDR2 YYNGEE. The CDR3 is CASSVVLVAHEQFF. CDR3 bases: TGTGCCAGCAGCGTAGTCTTAGTGGCCCATGAGCAGTTCTTC.

This clonotype showed up many times. This rearrangement joins TRBV12-3 or TRBV12-4 to TRBJ1-1; D is unclear. Trimming cost V 8 bases and J 7 bases, with 23 bases left between them. The CDR3 is 15 amino acids. The CDR3 reads CASSTTVPKSGEAFF. CDR3 sequence (DNA): TGTGCCAGCTCTACCACTGTGCCCAAATCAGGTGAAGCTTTCTTT.